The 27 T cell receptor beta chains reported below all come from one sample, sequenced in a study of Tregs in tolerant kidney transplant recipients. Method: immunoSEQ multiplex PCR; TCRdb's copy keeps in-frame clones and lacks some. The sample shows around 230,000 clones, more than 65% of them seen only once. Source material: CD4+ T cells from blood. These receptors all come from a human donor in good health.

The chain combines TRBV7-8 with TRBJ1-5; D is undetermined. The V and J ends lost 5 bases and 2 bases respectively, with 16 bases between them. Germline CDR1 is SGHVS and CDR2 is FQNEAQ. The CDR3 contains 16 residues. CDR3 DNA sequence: TGTGCCAGCAGCCCTTTGGTAGGGTACGGCAATCAGCCCCAGCATTTT. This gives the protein CASSPLVGYGNQPQHF.

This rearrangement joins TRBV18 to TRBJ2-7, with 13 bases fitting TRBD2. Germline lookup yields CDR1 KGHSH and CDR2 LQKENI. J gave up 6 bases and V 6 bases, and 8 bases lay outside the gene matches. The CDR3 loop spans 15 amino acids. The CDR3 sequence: CASSLGTSGTGEQYF. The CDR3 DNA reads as TGTGCCAGCTCCCTTGGGACTAGCGGGACGGGCGAGCAGTACTTC.

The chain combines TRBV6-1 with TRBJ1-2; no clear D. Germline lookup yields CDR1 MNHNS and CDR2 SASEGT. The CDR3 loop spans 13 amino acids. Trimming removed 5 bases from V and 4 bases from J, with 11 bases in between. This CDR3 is CASSPTGSYGYTF. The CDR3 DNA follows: TGTGCCAGCAGTCCCACCGGGTCCTATGGCTACACCTTC.

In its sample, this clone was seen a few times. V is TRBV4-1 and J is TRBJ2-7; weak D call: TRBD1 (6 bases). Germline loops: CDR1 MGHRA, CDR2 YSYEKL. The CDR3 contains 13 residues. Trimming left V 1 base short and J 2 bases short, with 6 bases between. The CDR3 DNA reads TGCGCCAGCAGCCAAGGGGACACCTACGAGCAGTACTTC. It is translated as CASSQGDTYEQYF.

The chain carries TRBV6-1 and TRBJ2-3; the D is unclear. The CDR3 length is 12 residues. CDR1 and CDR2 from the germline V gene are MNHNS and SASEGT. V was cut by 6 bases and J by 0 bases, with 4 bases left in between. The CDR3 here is CASRQSTDTQYF. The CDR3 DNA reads TGTGCCAGCAGACAAAGCACAGATACGCAGTATTTT.

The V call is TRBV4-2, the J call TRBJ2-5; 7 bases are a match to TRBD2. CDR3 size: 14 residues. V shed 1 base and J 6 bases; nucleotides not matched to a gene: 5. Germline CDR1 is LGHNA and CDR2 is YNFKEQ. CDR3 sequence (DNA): TGTGCCAGCAGCCAAGTGGGAGCGGGGAAGACCCAGTACTTC. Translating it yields CASSQVGAGKTQYF.

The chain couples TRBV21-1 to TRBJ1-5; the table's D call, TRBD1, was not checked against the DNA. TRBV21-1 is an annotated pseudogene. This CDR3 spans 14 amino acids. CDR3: CASRSAGSNQPQHF. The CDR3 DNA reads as TGTGCCAGCAGATCTGCAGGTAGCAATCAGCCCCAGCATTTT.

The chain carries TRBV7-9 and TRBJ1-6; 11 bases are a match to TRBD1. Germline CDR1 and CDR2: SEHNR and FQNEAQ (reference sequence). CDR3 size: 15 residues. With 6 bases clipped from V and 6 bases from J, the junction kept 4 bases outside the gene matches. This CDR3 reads CASRRTGGPNSPLHF. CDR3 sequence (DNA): TGTGCCAGCAGGCGGACAGGGGGCCCTAATTCACCCCTCCACTTT.

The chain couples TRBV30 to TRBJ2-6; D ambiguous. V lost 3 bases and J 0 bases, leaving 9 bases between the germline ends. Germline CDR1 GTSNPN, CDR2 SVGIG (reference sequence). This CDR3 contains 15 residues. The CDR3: CAWSVTASGANVLTF. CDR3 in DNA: TGTGCCTGGAGCGTAACGGCCTCTGGGGCCAACGTCCTGACTTTC.

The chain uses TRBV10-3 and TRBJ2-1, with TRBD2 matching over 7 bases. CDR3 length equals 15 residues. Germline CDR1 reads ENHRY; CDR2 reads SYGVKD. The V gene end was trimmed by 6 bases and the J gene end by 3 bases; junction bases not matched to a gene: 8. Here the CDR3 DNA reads TGTGCCATCAGCCGGACTAGTATGGGCTACAATGAGCAGTTCTTC. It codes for CAISRTSMGYNEQFF.

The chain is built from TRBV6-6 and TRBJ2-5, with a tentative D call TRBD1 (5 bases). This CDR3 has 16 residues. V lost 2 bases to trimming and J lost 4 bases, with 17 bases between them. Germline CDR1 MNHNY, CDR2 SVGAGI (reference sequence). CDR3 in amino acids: CASSYAQGRAGETQYF. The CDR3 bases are TGTGCCAGCAGTTACGCCCAGGGTAGGGCTGGAGAGACCCAGTACTTC.

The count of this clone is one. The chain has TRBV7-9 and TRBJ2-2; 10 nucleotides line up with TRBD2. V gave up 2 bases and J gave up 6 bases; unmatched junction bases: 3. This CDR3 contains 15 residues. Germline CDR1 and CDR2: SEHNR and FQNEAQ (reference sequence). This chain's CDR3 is CASSLLAGDAGELFF. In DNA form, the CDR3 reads TGTGCCAGCAGCTTACTAGCGGGAGACGCCGGGGAGCTGTTTTTT.

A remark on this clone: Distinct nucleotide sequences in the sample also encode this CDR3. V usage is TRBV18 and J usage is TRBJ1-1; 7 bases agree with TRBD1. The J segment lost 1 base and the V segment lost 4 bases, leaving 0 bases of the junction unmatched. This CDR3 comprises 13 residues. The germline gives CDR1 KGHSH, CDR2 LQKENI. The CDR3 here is CASSRQGNTEAFF. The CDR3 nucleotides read TGTGCCAGCTCACGACAGGGGAACACTGAAGCTTTCTTT.

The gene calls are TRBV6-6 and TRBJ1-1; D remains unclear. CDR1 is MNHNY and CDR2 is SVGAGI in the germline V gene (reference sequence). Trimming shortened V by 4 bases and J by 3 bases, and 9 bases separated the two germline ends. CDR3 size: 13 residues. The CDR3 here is CASSSTVYTEAFF. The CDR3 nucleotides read TGTGCCAGCAGTTCTACAGTATACACTGAAGCTTTCTTT.

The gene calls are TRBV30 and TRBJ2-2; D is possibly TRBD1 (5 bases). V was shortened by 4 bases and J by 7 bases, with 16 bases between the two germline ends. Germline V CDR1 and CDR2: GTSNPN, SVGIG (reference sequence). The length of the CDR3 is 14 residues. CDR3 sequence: CAWKGAAQVGELFF. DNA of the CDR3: TGTGCCTGGAAAGGGGCCGCGCAGGTCGGGGAGCTGTTTTTT.

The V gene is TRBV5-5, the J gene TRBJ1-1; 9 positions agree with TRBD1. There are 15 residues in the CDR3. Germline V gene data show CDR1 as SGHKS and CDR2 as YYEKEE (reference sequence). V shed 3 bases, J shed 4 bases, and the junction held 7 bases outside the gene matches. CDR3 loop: CASSWAGTGTTEAFF. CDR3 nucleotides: TGTGCCAGCAGCTGGGCCGGGACAGGGACCACTGAAGCTTTCTTT.

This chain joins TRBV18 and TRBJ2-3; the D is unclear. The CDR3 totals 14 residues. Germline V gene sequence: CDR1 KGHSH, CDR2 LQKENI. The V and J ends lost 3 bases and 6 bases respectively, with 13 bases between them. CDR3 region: CASSPDLAEDTQYF. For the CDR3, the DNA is TGTGCCAGCTCACCGGACCTTGCCGAGGATACGCAGTATTTT.

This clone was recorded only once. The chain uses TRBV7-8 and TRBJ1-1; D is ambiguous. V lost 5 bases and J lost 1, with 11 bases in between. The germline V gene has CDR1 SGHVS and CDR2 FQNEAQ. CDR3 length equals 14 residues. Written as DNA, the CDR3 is TGTGCCAGCAGCGTAAGGTCGGAGAACACTGAAGCTTTCTTT. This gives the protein CASSVRSENTEAFF.

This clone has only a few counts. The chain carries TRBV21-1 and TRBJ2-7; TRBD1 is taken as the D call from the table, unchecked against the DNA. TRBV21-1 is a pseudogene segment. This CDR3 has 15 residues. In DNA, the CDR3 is TGTGCCAGCAGCAAAGCGCGGGACAGCTCCTACGAGCAGTACTTC. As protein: CASSKARDSSYEQYF.

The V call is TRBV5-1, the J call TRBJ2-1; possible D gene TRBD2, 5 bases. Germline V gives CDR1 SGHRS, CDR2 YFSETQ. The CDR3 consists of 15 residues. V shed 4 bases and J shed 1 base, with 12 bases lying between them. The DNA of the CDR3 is TGCGCCAGCAGCGGCCTAGCCGTATCCTACAATGAGCAGTTCTTC. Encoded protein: CASSGLAVSYNEQFF.

CDR3: CASSEGHLVSSYEQYF. CDR3 bases: TGTGCCAGCAGTGAAGGACACCTTGTTAGCTCCTACGAGCAGTACTTC. V is TRBV6-1 and J is TRBJ2-7; D is unresolved. Germline CDR1 is MNHNS and CDR2 is SASEGT. V shed 1 base and J shed 0 bases, with 13 bases lying between them. The CDR3 is 16 residues long.

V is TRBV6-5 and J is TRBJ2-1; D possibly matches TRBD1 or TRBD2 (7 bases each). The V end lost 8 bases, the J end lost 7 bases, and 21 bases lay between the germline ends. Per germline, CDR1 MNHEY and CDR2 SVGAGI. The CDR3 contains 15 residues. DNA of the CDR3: TGTGCCAGCGTTAGCCGGGGGGCAGGGGGAAATGAGCAGTTCTTC. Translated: CASVSRGAGGNEQFF.

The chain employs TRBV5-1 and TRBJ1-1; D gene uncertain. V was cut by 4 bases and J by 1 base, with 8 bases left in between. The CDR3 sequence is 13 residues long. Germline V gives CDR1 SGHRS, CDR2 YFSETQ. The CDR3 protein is CASSEYTNTEAFF. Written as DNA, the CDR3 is TGCGCCAGCAGCGAGTATACGAACACTGAAGCTTTCTTT. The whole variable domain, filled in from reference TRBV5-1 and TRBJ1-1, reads KAGVTQTPRYLIKTRGQQVTLSCSPISGHRSVSWYQQTPGQGLQFLFEYFSETQRNKGNFPGRFSGRQFSNSRSEMNVSTLELGDSALYLCASSEYTNTEAFFGQGTRLTVV.

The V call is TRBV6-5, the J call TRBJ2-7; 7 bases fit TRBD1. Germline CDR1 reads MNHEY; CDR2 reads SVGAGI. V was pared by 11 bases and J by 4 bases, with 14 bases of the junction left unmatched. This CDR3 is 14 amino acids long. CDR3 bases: TGTGCCGGCACCCGGGTACAGGGGCAGTACGAGCAGTACTTC. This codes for CAGTRVQGQYEQYF.

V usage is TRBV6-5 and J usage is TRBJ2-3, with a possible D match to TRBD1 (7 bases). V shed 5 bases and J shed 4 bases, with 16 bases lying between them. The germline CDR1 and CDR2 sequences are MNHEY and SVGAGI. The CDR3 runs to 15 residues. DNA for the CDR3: TGTGCCAGCAGTCGACAGGGCAGGAGGGCAGATACGCAGTATTTT. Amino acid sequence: CASSRQGRRADTQYF.

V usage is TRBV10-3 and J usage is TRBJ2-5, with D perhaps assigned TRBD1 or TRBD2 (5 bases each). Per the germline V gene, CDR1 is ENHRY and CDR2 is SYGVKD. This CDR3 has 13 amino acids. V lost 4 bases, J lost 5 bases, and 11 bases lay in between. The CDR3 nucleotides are TGTGCCATCAGTGTGGGGACCGGGGAGACCCAGTACTTC. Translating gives CAISVGTGETQYF.

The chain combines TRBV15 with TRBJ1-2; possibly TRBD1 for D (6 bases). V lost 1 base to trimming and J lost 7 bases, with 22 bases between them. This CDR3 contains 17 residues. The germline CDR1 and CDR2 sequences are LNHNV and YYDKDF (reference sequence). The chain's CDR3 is CATSRGQGSGLLGGYTF. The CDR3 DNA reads TGTGCCACCAGCAGAGGCCAGGGGTCGGGTCTATTGGGTGGCTACACCTTC.